This T cell receptor (beta chain) is from a study of T cell responses to AZD1222 COVID-19 vaccine. Whole-study context: Some second doses came at about 4 weeks and others at about 12 weeks; these were pooled. Study-level points and caveats: Donors were largely white British and mainly female; clonal diversity was possibly underestimated. The span of vaccine-associated CD4 TCRs extended across spike, with dominance at 160-218 and 743-854.

Regarding this clone: Its matching antigen is unknown.

Produced via immunoSEQ multiplex PCR; TCRdb's table is partial and in-frame only. Here the sample spans some 200,000 clones, 90% being singletons. Germline V CDR1 and CDR2: MDHEN, SYDVKM. Trimming removed 6 bases from V and 1 base from J; junction bases left unmatched: 8. This CDR3 contains 15 residues. The origin of this receptor is an adult in good health. Sequenced here: peripheral blood, sampled on day 0 of AZD1222 vaccination. This chain uses TRBV28 with TRBJ1-1; 7 nucleotides match TRBD1. The CDR3 loop is CASRVPRQGNTEAFF. CDR3 DNA: TGTGCCAGCAGAGTTCCTCGACAGGGGAACACTGAAGCTTTCTTT.